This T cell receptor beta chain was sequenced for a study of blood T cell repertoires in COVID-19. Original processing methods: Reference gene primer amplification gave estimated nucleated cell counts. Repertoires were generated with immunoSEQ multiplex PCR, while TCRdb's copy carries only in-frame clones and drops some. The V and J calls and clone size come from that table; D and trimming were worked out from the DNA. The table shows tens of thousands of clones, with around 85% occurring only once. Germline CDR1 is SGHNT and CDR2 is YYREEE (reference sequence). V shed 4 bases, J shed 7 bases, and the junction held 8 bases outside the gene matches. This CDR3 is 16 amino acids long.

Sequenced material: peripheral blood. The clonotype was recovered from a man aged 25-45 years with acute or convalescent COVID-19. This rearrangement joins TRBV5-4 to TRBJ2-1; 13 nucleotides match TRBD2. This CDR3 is CASSLPGLAGVNEQFF. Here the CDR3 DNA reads TGTGCCAGCAGCCTGCCCGGACTAGCGGGAGTTAATGAGCAGTTCTTC.